One sample yielded the 26 T cell receptor beta chains listed below, sequenced in a study of blood T cell repertoires in COVID-19 (dated by TCRdb to 2020 to 2021). The library relied on the immunoSEQ multiplex PCR assay. In its TCRdb copy, this immuneACCESS table keeps in-frame sequences only and misses some clones. Where compared with another copy, unresolved V genes explain less than half of these, and the others have no known cause. For this sample the table gives about 200,000 clones, of which about 90% were detected only once. 0.75% to 1% of the sample is taken by the ten largest. The source material was peripheral blood. Source of these receptors: a man in his sixties with COVID-19, enrolled during active disease.

The V call is TRBV29-1, the J call TRBJ1-5, with D unresolved. The CDR3 is 13 residues long. CDR1 is SQVTM, CDR2 ANQGSEA, per germline. V was pared by 5 bases and J by 0 bases, with 8 bases between. The CDR3 reads CSVKVNSNQPQHF. CDR3 DNA: TGCAGCGTTAAAGTAAATAGCAATCAGCCCCAGCATTTT. The complete variable domain, with remaining parts taken from reference TRBV29-1 and TRBJ1-5, reads SAVISQKPSRDICQRGTSLTIQCQVDSQVTMMFWYRQQPGQSLTLIATANQGSEATYESGFVIDKFPISRPNLTFSTLTVSNMSPEDSSIYLCSVKVNSNQPQHFGDGTRLSIL.

CDR3: CASSYSDRNTEAFF. Written as DNA, the CDR3 is TGTGCCAGCAGTTATTCGGACAGGAACACTGAAGCTTTCTTT. J is TRBJ1-1 and V is TRBV6-1, with a possible D match to TRBD1 (6 bases). Germline V gene data show CDR1 as MNHNS and CDR2 as SASEGT. The CDR3 covers 14 residues. V dropped 5 bases and J dropped 1 base, with 11 bases sitting between them.

The chain combines TRBV10-3 with TRBJ1-2; 7 bases fit TRBD1. The ends lost 4 bases at V and 6 bases at J; junction bases unmatched: 5. The CDR3 loop spans 13 amino acids. Germline values: CDR1 ENHRY, CDR2 SYGVKD. The DNA of the CDR3 is TGTGCCATCAGTGTTCGGGACAGAGATGGCTACACCTTC. Translation: CAISVRDRDGYTF.

The chain couples TRBV3-1 (or the pseudogene TRBV3-2) to TRBJ2-7; tentatively, D is TRBD2 (6 bases). Per the germline V gene, CDR1 is LGHDT and CDR2 is YNNKEL (reference sequence). The CDR3 extends over 14 amino acids. With 3 bases removed from V and 3 bases from J, the gap between germline ends came to 12 bases. The CDR3 sequence is CASSQVPGGYEQYF. In nucleotides, the CDR3 is TGTGCCAGCAGCCAGGTACCCGGGGGCTACGAGCAGTACTTC.

The chain couples TRBV7-9 to TRBJ2-4; TRBD1 matches 9 bases. V dropped 5 bases and J dropped 0; count of bases not matched to a gene: 8. CDR1 and CDR2 (germline): SEHNR, FQNEAQ (reference sequence). This CDR3 comprises 17 residues. For the CDR3, the DNA is TGTGCCAGCAGCAACACTGGGACAGGGCTAGCCAAAAACATTCAGTACTTC. Protein product: CASSNTGTGLAKNIQYF.

The chain joins TRBV3-1 (or the pseudogene TRBV3-2) to TRBJ2-7; tentatively, D is TRBD1 (6 bases). This CDR3 has 15 residues. The V end was cut by 0 bases, the J end by 1 base, with 10 bases between. Per germline, CDR1 LGHDT and CDR2 YNNKEL (reference sequence). The CDR3 spells CASSQDPGQSYEQYF. Written as DNA, the CDR3 is TGTGCCAGCAGCCAAGATCCGGGACAATCCTACGAGCAGTACTTC.

This chain's CDR3 is CASSSGTASGNTIYF. For the CDR3, the DNA is TGTGCCAGCAGCTCCGGGACAGCCTCTGGAAACACCATATATTTT. The chain links TRBV7-9 to TRBJ1-3; 7 nucleotides match TRBD1. The CDR3 is 15 residues long. The germline CDR1 and CDR2 sequences are SEHNR and FQNEAQ (reference sequence). Trimming cost V 4 bases and J 0 bases; bases outside gene matches: 3.

This chain joins TRBV6-5 and TRBJ2-7; TRBD2 is a possible D gene (5 bases). This CDR3 has 15 amino acids. Per the germline V gene, CDR1 is MNHEY and CDR2 is SVGAGI. Trimming took off 5 bases at V and 0 bases at J, with 14 bases between the two ends. CDR3 in DNA: TGTGCCAGCAGTAACACGAGGGTAAGCTCCTACGAGCAGTACTTC. This gives the protein CASSNTRVSSYEQYF.

This clone occurred once. V usage is TRBV19 and J usage is TRBJ2-7; TRBD1 agrees at 7 bases. This CDR3 contains 14 residues. After removal of 6 bases from V and 4 bases from J, the junction contained 9 bases not matched to a gene. Germline assignment: CDR1 LNHDA and CDR2 SQIVND (reference sequence). The CDR3 reads CASSQTGPPYEQYF. The CDR3 DNA sequence: TGTGCCAGTAGCCAGACAGGGCCTCCTTACGAGCAGTACTTC.

This clone was detected once. V gene TRBV29-1 combines with J gene TRBJ1-1, with D tentatively TRBD1 (6 bases). The V end was cut by 5 bases, the J end by 6 bases, with 19 bases between. Germline V gives CDR1 SQVTM, CDR2 ANQGSEA. The CDR3 totals 14 residues. The CDR3 region is CSVSLQGRVPEAFF. The CDR3 region has the DNA TGCAGCGTTTCCCTACAGGGTCGAGTCCCTGAAGCTTTCTTT.

This chain connects TRBV10-3 to TRBJ1-2; 9 nucleotides align to TRBD1. This CDR3 has 16 amino acids. Per germline, CDR1 ENHRY and CDR2 SYGVKD. Unmatched junction bases numbered 18, after V lost 10 bases and J lost 6 bases. The CDR3 reads CATLPNGGQGLHGYTF. The CDR3 nucleotides are TGTGCCACCTTACCCAACGGGGGACAGGGACTTCATGGCTACACCTTC.

The chain links TRBV19 to TRBJ1-1, with D uncertain. Germline loops: CDR1 LNHDA, CDR2 SQIVND (reference sequence). Trimming stripped 6 bases from V and 2 bases from J, with 10 bases between. This CDR3 has 13 residues. The CDR3 sequence is CASSPGSNTEAFF. The CDR3 DNA reads TGTGCCAGTAGCCCCGGGAGTAACACTGAAGCTTTCTTT. Filled out from reference TRBV19 and TRBJ1-1, the complete variable domain reads DGGITQSPKYLFRKEGQNVTLSCEQNLNHDAMYWYRQDPGQGLRLIYYSQIVNDFQKGDIAEGYSVSREKKESFPLTVTSAQKNPTAFYLCASSPGSNTEAFFGQGTRLTVV.

The rearrangement links TRBV3-1 (or the pseudogene TRBV3-2) to TRBJ2-7; possible D gene TRBD2, 5 bases. This CDR3 comprises 13 residues. V was cut by 4 bases and J by 5 bases, with 12 bases left in between. Germline assignment: CDR1 LGHDT and CDR2 YNNKEL (reference sequence). CDR3 sequence reads: CASSPSRGDEQYF. The CDR3 DNA reads as TGTGCCAGCAGCCCCTCCCGGGGAGACGAGCAGTACTTC.

The J gene is TRBJ2-1, the V gene TRBV19; 7 bases map to TRBD2. The CDR3 consists of 15 residues. Germline CDR1 and CDR2: LNHDA and SQIVND (reference sequence). V lost 6 bases to trimming and J lost 0 bases; unmatched junction nucleotides: 5. The CDR3: CASSERDSSYNEQFF. In DNA form, the CDR3 reads TGTGCCAGTAGCGAGCGGGATTCCTCCTACAATGAGCAGTTCTTC.

The table lists this clone with a count of one. This chain links TRBV7-9 with TRBJ2-1; 10 positions match TRBD1. The CDR3 loop spans 15 amino acids. After removal of 3 bases from V and 8 bases from J, the junction contained 7 bases not matched to a gene. The germline gives CDR1 SEHNR, CDR2 FQNEAQ (reference sequence). As DNA, the CDR3 is TGTGCCAGCAGCTTCAGACAGGGGGCTAAGGATGAGCAGTTCTTC. It is translated as CASSFRQGAKDEQFF.

The chain combines TRBV5-4 with TRBJ2-1, with D perhaps matching TRBD1 (6 bases). The CDR3 sequence is 15 residues long. Germline V CDR1 and CDR2: SGHNT, YYREEE (reference sequence). Trimming shortened V by 4 bases and J by 7 bases, and 18 bases separated the two germline ends. CDR3 sequence: CASSQEAWQGNEQFF. Here the CDR3 DNA reads TGTGCCAGCAGCCAGGAGGCCTGGCAGGGGAATGAGCAGTTCTTC.

This chain connects TRBV10-2 to TRBJ2-1, with 11 positions matching TRBD2. CDR1 and CDR2 (germline): WSHSY, SAAADI. The CDR3 length is 17 residues. V trimming: 4 bases; J trimming: 1 base; junction bases outside the gene matches: 6. CDR3 sequence reads: CASSGTGTSGSYNEQFF. CDR3 coding DNA: TGCGCCAGCAGTGGAACCGGGACTAGCGGATCCTACAATGAGCAGTTCTTC.

The V and J genes are TRBV19 and TRBJ1-3; 7 nucleotides line up with TRBD1. Germline assignment: CDR1 LNHDA and CDR2 SQIVND (reference sequence). Trimming removed 6 bases from V and 8 bases from J; junction bases left unmatched: 10. The CDR3 length is 14 residues. This CDR3 is CASSQGTARDTIYF. DNA for the CDR3: TGTGCCAGTAGCCAAGGGACAGCGCGGGACACCATATATTTT.

The rearrangement links TRBV18 to TRBJ2-2; perhaps TRBD1 as D (6 bases). CDR1 is KGHSH, CDR2 LQKENI, per germline. V was trimmed by 8 bases and J by 0 bases, leaving 13 bases between them. This CDR3 is built from 15 residues. CDR3 DNA: TGTGCCAGCACTTGGACAGCCTCGAACACCGGGGAGCTGTTTTTT. This translates into CASTWTASNTGELFF.

This clone has more than one count but fewer than ten. The chain recombines TRBV10-1 with TRBJ2-7; TRBD1 matches 7 bases. Germline values: CDR1 WNHNN, CDR2 SYGVQD (reference sequence). J was trimmed by 6 bases and V by 0 bases; bases with no gene match: 8. CDR3 size: 15 residues. This CDR3 reads CASSESRTGNAEQYF. Here the CDR3 DNA reads TGCGCCAGCAGTGAGTCGCGGACAGGTAACGCCGAGCAGTACTTC.

The chain carries TRBV5-5 and TRBJ1-5; maybe TRBD1 (5 bases). The CDR3 extends over 18 amino acids. In germline, CDR1 is SGHKS, CDR2 YYEKEE (reference sequence). Trimming left V 3 bases short and J 7 bases short, with 26 bases between. The CDR3 reads CASSSISTVQGYMQPQHF. CDR3 coding DNA: TGTGCCAGCAGCTCCATATCTACAGTGCAGGGATATATGCAGCCCCAGCATTTT.

This clone has more than one count but fewer than ten. This chain joins TRBV30 and TRBJ1-6; D unclear. Trimming left V 0 bases short and J 0 bases short, with 9 bases between. Per the germline V gene, CDR1 is GTSNPN and CDR2 is SVGIG (reference sequence). This CDR3 is 16 amino acids long. The CDR3 nucleotides read TGTGCCTGGAGTGTACGGTCTAACTCCTATAATTCACCCCTCCACTTT. Translation gives CAWSVRSNSYNSPLHF.

The chain is built from TRBV27 and TRBJ1-6, with a tentative D call TRBD1 (5 bases). Looked up from germline, CDR1 is MNHEY and CDR2 is SMNVEV (reference sequence). Trimming took 1 base from V and 7 from J, leaving 8 bases between them. This CDR3 spans 14 amino acids. This chain's CDR3 is CASSLWGRNSPLHF. The DNA for the CDR3 is TGTGCCAGCAGTTTATGGGGGAGGAATTCACCCCTCCACTTT.

V usage is TRBV4-2 and J usage is TRBJ2-1, with 11 bases lining up with TRBD2. Unmatched junction bases numbered 13, after V lost 1 base and J lost 2 bases. This CDR3 is built from 20 residues. Germline CDR1 and CDR2: LGHNA and YNFKEQ. CDR3 amino acids: CASSQAQGGLAGDAYNEQFF. In nucleotides, the CDR3 is TGTGCCAGCAGCCAAGCCCAAGGAGGACTAGCGGGCGACGCCTACAATGAGCAGTTCTTC.

The V and J genes are TRBV19 and TRBJ1-1; unclear D gene. There are 14 residues in the CDR3. V gave up 1 base and J gave up 0 bases, with 6 bases separating them. Per germline, CDR1 LNHDA and CDR2 SQIVND (reference sequence). The DNA for the CDR3 is TGTGCCAGTAGTATAGGAGTGATGAACACTGAAGCTTTCTTT. Translating gives CASSIGVMNTEAFF.

The chain is built from TRBV10-3 and TRBJ2-7; 8 bases map to TRBD2. CDR3 length equals 14 residues. Trimming cost V 6 bases and J 3 bases; bases outside gene matches: 7. Germline CDR1 reads ENHRY; CDR2 reads SYGVKD. The DNA of the CDR3 is TGTGCCATCAGAACCCGGGAGGGCCTCTACGAGCAGTACTTC. This sequence encodes CAIRTREGLYEQYF.